This T cell receptor beta chain appears in the sequencing data of a study of Ad26.COV2.S vaccination and SARS-CoV-2 variants. Study in general: Ad26.COV2.S, an intramuscular injection, was given once or twice 56 days apart.

About this clone: Its specificity is unknown.

Sample treatment: around 19 received Ad26.COV2.S at low or high dose, single or two shots; several received placebo; per-sample allocation not given. Sampling happened 63 days after the first vaccine or placebo injection. Sequencing used immunoSEQ multiplex PCR; TCRdb keeps in-frame clones, though not all of them. The sample records over 300,000 clones, around 82% being singletons. Findings of the study overall: Vaccinated and placebo-treated recipients had similar non-spike TCR breadth.

Per germline, CDR1 SGDLS and CDR2 YYNGEE. V lost 0 bases to trimming and J lost 2 bases, with 13 bases between them. This CDR3 has 16 amino acids. Sample: peripheral blood, taken in a trial of Ad26.COV2.S vaccine versus placebo. The receptor was derived from a person aged 18-60 years who received the Ad26.COV2.S COVID-19 vaccine or a placebo. V and J are TRBV9 and TRBJ2-3; D unclear. The DNA for the CDR3 is TGTGCCAGCAGCGTAGGGATACACCTCGCCACAGATACGCAGTATTTT. Amino acid sequence: CASSVGIHLATDTQYF.